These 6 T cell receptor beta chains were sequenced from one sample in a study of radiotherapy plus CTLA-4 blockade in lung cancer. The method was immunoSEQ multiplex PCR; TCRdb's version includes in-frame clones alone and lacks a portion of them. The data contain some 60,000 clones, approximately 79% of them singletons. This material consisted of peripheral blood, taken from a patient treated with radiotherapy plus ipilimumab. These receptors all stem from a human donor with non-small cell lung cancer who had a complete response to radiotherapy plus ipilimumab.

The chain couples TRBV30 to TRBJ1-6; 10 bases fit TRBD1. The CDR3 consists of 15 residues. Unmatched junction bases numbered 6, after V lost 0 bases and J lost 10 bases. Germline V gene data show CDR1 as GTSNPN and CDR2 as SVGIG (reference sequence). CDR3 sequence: CAWSVGDRGRSPLHF. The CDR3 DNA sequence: TGTGCCTGGAGTGTAGGGGACAGGGGCAGGTCACCCCTCCACTTT.

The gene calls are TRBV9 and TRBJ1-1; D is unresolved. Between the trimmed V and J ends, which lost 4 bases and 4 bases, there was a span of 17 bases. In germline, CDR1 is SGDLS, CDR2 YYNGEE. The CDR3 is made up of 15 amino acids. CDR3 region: CASSSGSEGGTEAFF. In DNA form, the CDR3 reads TGTGCCAGCAGCTCAGGATCCGAAGGTGGCACTGAAGCTTTCTTT.

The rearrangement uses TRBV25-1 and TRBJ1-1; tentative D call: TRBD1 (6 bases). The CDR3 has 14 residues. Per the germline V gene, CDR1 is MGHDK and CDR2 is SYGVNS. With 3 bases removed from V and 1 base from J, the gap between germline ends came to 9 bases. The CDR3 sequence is CASSDTGSNTEAFF. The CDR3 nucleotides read TGTGCCAGCAGTGACACAGGGTCGAACACTGAAGCTTTCTTT. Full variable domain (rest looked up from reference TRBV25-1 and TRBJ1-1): EADIYQTPRYLVIGTGKKITLECSQTMGHDKMYWYQQDPGMELHLIHYSYGVNSTEKGDLSSESTVSRIRTEHFPLTLESARPSHTSQYLCASSDTGSNTEAFFGQGTRLTVV.

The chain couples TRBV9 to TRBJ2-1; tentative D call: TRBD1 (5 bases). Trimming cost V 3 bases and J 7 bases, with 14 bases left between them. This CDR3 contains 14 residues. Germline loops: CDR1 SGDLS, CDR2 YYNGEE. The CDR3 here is CASSERPRDNEQFF. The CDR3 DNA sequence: TGTGCCAGCAGCGAGCGTCCCAGGGATAATGAGCAGTTCTTC. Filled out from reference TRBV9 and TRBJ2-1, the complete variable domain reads DSGVTQTPKHLITATGQRVTLRCSPRSGDLSVYWYQQSLDQGLQFLIQYYNGEERAKGNILERFSAQQFPDLHSELNLSSLELGDSALYFCASSERPRDNEQFFGPGTRLTVL.

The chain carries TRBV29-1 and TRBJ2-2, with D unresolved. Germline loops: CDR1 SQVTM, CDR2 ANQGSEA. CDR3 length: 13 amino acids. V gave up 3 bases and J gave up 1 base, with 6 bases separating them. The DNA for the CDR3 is TGCAGCGTTGATGCGCGGAACACCGGGGAGCTGTTTTTT. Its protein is CSVDARNTGELFF.

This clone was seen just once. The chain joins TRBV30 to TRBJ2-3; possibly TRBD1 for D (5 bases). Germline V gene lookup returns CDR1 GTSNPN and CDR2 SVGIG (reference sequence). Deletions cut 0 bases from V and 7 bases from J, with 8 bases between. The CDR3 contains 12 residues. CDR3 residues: CAWSVAGNTQYF. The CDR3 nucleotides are TGTGCCTGGAGTGTAGCAGGGAATACGCAGTATTTT.